Listed below are T cell receptor beta chains from one sample, sequenced in a study of neurological immune-mediated disorders. TCRdb re-analysed the 5' RACE reads in MiXCR, keeping a single row per CDR3 protein. The table includes more than 60,000 distinct CDR3 sequences, around 3.8% detected once. The specimen was PBMCs. All receptors come from a woman between 45 and 60 years old with multiple sclerosis. Both conserved end residues are part of each CDR3. The order of the fields is J gene, V gene, clone size, D gene, CDR3 protein, CDR3 DNA. A D gene is named only where the DNA matches it firmly. Rows give clone size only sometimes, using once, few, many, or a class for an expanded clone.

>TRBJ2-2|TRBV27|many|-
CASSAGRRNTGELFF
TGTGCCAGCAGTGCGGGACGCCGGAACACCGGGGAGCTGTTTTTT
>TRBJ2-3|TRBV20-1|many|-
CSARSAVGTDTQYF
TGCAGTGCTAGGAGCGCGGTTGGCACAGATACGCAGTATTTT
>TRBJ2-7|TRBV7-9|many|TRBD2
CASSLDLAGPGDEQYF
TGTGCCAGCAGCCTAGACCTAGCGGGACCGGGGGACGAGCAGTACTTC
>TRBJ1-1|TRBV29-1|many|-
CSVGGTEAFF
TGCAGCGTTGGGGGCACTGAAGCTTTCTTT
>TRBJ1-2|TRBV6-1|many|TRBD1
CASNGGWTGPALGYTF
TGTGCCAGCAACGGGGGGTGGACAGGCCCTGCCCTAGGCTACACCTTC
>TRBJ2-3|TRBV3-1|medium-sized|-
CASSQPSWADTQYF
TGTGCCAGCAGCCAACCCTCATGGGCAGATACGCAGTATTTT
>TRBJ2-5|TRBV18|many|TRBD1
CASSRTGQGETQYF
TGTGCCAGCTCACGGACCGGACAGGGAGAGACCCAGTACTTC
>TRBJ2-5|TRBV11-2|many|-
CASSLRRQGETQYF
TGTGCCAGCAGCTTAAGGCGGCAGGGTGAGACCCAGTACTTC
>TRBJ2-1|TRBV7-2|many|-
CASSLEGVSGKFF
TGTGCCAGCAGCTTAGAGGGGGTAAGCGGGAAGTTCTTC
>TRBJ1-5|TRBV6-2/TRBV6-3|many|-
CASSQGNWDQPQHF
TGTGCCAGCAGTCAGGGTAATTGGGATCAGCCCCAGCATTTT
>TRBJ2-5|TRBV27|many|TRBD2
CASSLSVREAETQYF
TGTGCCAGCAGTTTATCTGTGCGGGAGGCGGAGACCCAGTACTTC
>TRBJ1-5|TRBV20-1|many|-
CSAREWGANNQPQHF
TGCAGTGCTAGAGAATGGGGGGCTAACAATCAGCCCCAGCATTTT
>TRBJ2-3|TRBV29-1|many|-
CSVEAVTDTQYF
TGCAGCGTTGAGGCAGTCACAGATACGCAGTATTTT
>TRBJ2-4|TRBV6-5|many|-
CASSSDNAGNIQYF
TGTGCCAGCAGTTCGGACAATGCGGGAAACATTCAGTACTTC
>TRBJ1-2|TRBV7-2|many|TRBD1
CASSFDRGPYGYTF
TGTGCCAGCAGCTTCGACAGGGGACCCTATGGCTACACCTTC
>TRBJ2-2|TRBV20-1|-|TRBD2
CSATGLAGVNTGELFF
TGCAGTGCAACGGGACTAGCGGGAGTTAACACCGGGGAGCTGTTTTTT
>TRBJ1-5|TRBV20-1|few|-
CSARDGRRGTQNF
TGCAGTGCTAGAGATGGGAGGCGGGGTACCCAGAATTTT
>TRBJ2-4|TRBV7-9|few|-
CASSPGTALDIQYF
TGTGCCAGCAGCCCCGGGACCGCCTTGGACATTCAGTACTTC
>TRBJ1-5|TRBV12-3/TRBV12-4|many|-
CASSLYGGNQPQHF
TGTGCCAGCAGTCTTTATGGAGGCAATCAGCCCCAGCATTTT
>TRBJ2-1|TRBV5-1|many|TRBD2
CASSLVLAGTYNEQFF
TGCGCCAGCAGCTTGGTGCTAGCGGGGACCTACAATGAGCAGTTCTTC
>TRBJ2-7|TRBV18|many|-
CASSPGQWQRGHGEQYF
TGTGCCAGCTCACCGGGACAGTGGCAGCGGGGGCACGGCGAGCAGTACTTC
>TRBJ2-3|TRBV20-1|many|TRBD2
CSARRLAGGPDTQYF
TGCAGTGCTAGGCGTCTAGCGGGAGGACCAGATACGCAGTATTTT
>TRBJ2-1|TRBV20-1|few|TRBD2
CSAREALAAGHEQFF
TGCAGTGCTAGGGAGGCCCTAGCGGCGGGCCATGAGCAGTTCTTC
>TRBJ1-1|TRBV27|many|-
CASSWTSRRAEAFF
TGTGCCAGCAGTTGGACGAGTAGGCGCGCTGAAGCTTTCTTT
>TRBJ2-4|TRBV4-3|many|TRBD1
CASSHQTGWVENIQYF
TGCGCCAGCAGCCACCAGACAGGGTGGGTGGAAAACATTCAGTACTTC
>TRBJ1-3|TRBV20-1|many|-
CSAGFTRTDGNTIYF
TGCAGTGCTGGTTTTACCCGGACGGATGGAAACACCATATATTTT
>TRBJ2-7|TRBV6-2/TRBV6-3|many|-
CASSYAQSEAGEQYF
TGTGCCAGCAGTTACGCCCAAAGCGAGGCGGGCGAGCAGTACTTC
>TRBJ1-5|TRBV15|many|-
CATSRGWQGNQPQHF
TGTGCCACCAGCAGAGGATGGCAGGGCAATCAGCCCCAGCATTTT
>TRBJ2-1|TRBV5-5|-|TRBD2
CASRRTSGSYNEQFF
TGTGCCAGCAGACGGACTAGCGGGAGTTACAATGAGCAGTTCTTC
>TRBJ1-1|TRBV4-1|few|-
CASSPLNPGMMNTEAFF
TGCGCCAGCAGCCCCCTTAATCCAGGAATGATGAACACTGAAGCTTTCTTT
>TRBJ2-3|TRBV12-3/TRBV12-4|many|-
CASSLVSTDTQYF
TGTGCCAGCAGTTTGGTCAGTACAGATACGCAGTATTTT